Here is one T cell receptor (beta chain) with its context. Antigen: not known. The CDR3 does not close with the conserved phenylalanine or tryptophan, likely indicating a read error. The germline gives CDR1 LNHDA, CDR2 SQIVND (reference sequence). V was pared by 2 bases and J by 4 bases, with 17 bases between. The CDR3 contains 16 residues. This entry is derived from a study of type 1 regulatory T cells. For the study at large: This in vitro CD4 product, T-allo10, is enriched for Tr1 cells and alloantigen-specific.

General study points: Compared with non-Tr1 cells, Tr1 cells showed a narrower TCR repertoire.

TCRdb independently ran MiXCR on the reads; one entry per CDR3 protein. The table shows tens of thousands of distinct CDR3 sequences, with 60% to 65% occurring only once. J is TRBJ2-5 and V is TRBV19; perhaps TRBD2 as D (7 bases). The receptor was derived from a human donor in good health. The source material was cultured non-Tr1 T cells, either the whole culture or a sorted T cell fraction (not recorded which). For the CDR3, the DNA is TGTGCCAGTAGTATAAGGGGGGGAACCCGGAGAGAGACCCAGTACCTC. Protein product: CASSIRGGTRRETQYL.